The following is a T cell receptor (beta chain) sequence with its context. The source of the sample is a study of blood T cell repertoires in COVID-19. Authors' data handling: Reference gene primer amplification gave nucleated cell count estimates. The method was immunoSEQ multiplex PCR; TCRdb's version includes in-frame clones alone and lacks a portion of them. V and J calls and clone size come straight from that table; D and trimming were deduced from the DNA. The sample shows fewer than 400,000 clones, roughly 89% of them seen only once. Germline CDR1 reads SGHRS; CDR2 reads YFSETQ. The ends were cut back, 3 bases at V and 5 bases at J, with 23 bases in the middle. There are 17 residues in the CDR3.

The chain joins TRBV5-1 to TRBJ1-2; D remains unclear. Sample: PBMCs or T cells enriched from blood (not recorded which). The TCR sequence derives from a woman aged 45-59 years who had recovered from COVID-19. The CDR3 protein is CASSSYKGEPDPYGYTF. The CDR3 DNA sequence: TGCGCCAGCAGCTCCTACAAGGGAGAGCCCGATCCATATGGCTACACCTTC.